One and the same sample provided the 8 T cell receptor beta chains below, sequenced in a study of cytotoxic CD8 clonotypes in ibrutinib-treated CLL. TCRdb's table, derived via immunoSEQ multiplex PCR, lists solely in-frame clones and lacks some. The sample shows 150,000 or so clones, 60% to 85% of them seen only once. The sequenced sample was PBMCs, obtained after 12 months of ibrutinib treatment. All receptors come from a human donor with chronic lymphocytic leukemia.

V and J are TRBV7-2 and TRBJ1-2, with D hard to call. The CDR3 totals 14 residues. V lost 1 base and J 4 bases, leaving 10 bases between the germline ends. Germline CDR1 and CDR2: SGHTA and FQGNSA. The CDR3 sequence is CASSLGPEIYGYTF. Written as DNA, the CDR3 is TGTGCCAGCAGCTTAGGCCCGGAGATCTATGGCTACACCTTC.

The chain carries TRBV28 and TRBJ1-3; TRBD1 might be the D (6 bases). This CDR3 has 15 amino acids. The V end was cut by 6 bases, the J end by 0 bases, with 12 bases between. Germline assignment: CDR1 MDHEN and CDR2 SYDVKM. The CDR3 loop reads CASSPGDSSGNTIYF. The DNA of the CDR3 is TGTGCCAGCAGCCCAGGGGATAGCTCTGGAAACACCATATATTTT.

The chain employs TRBV18 and TRBJ1-2; TRBD1 is a possible D gene (5 bases). The length of the CDR3 is 13 residues. Trimming removed 4 bases at V and 6 bases at J, with 12 bases between. Germline CDR1 is KGHSH and CDR2 is LQKENI. The CDR3 sequence is CASSQRDGNGYTF. DNA for the CDR3: TGTGCCAGCTCACAAAGGGACGGGAATGGCTACACCTTC.

By proportion, this clone is medium-sized. The chain links TRBV7-2 to TRBJ1-3; D is unclear. The V end was cut by 3 bases, the J end by 0 bases, with 6 bases between. CDR1 and CDR2 from the germline V gene are SGHTA and FQGNSA. The CDR3 spans 14 residues. CDR3 bases: TGTGCCAGCAGCTTGGGCAGCTCTGGAAACACCATATATTTT. Encoded protein: CASSLGSSGNTIYF.

Here the CDR3 reads CASSFSRGTDTQYF. Here the CDR3 DNA reads TGTGCCAGCAGCTTCTCCAGGGGCACAGATACGCAGTATTTT. J is TRBJ2-3 and V is TRBV7-2, with a weak D call TRBD1 (5 bases). Trimming shortened V by 3 bases and J by 1 base, and 8 bases separated the two germline ends. Germline lookup yields CDR1 SGHTA and CDR2 FQGNSA. The CDR3 runs 14 residues.

This chain joins TRBV5-8 and TRBJ1-4, with TRBD1 matching over 10 bases. The CDR3 loop spans 14 amino acids. Germline assignment: CDR1 SGHTS and CDR2 YDEGEE. V shed 3 bases, J shed 8 bases, and the junction held 4 bases outside the gene matches. CDR3 sequence (DNA): TGTGCCAGCAGCTCGACAGGGGGCGTAGAAAAACTGTTTTTT. Amino acid sequence: CASSSTGGVEKLFF.

The genes are TRBV10-1 and TRBJ2-1, with 12 bases lining up with TRBD2. V dropped 5 bases and J dropped 8; count of bases not matched to a gene: 7. The CDR3 contains 15 residues. In germline, CDR1 is WNHNN, CDR2 SYGVQD (reference sequence). This CDR3 reads CASSFLAGGFDEQFF. CDR3 bases: TGCGCCAGCAGTTTCCTAGCGGGAGGGTTCGATGAGCAGTTCTTC.

This clone was seen at least ten times. V is TRBV11-3 and J is TRBJ2-2; D remains unclear. Germline V gene data show CDR1 as SGHNT and CDR2 as YENEEA. The CDR3 length is 12 residues. The V gene lost 5 bases and the J gene lost 5 bases, with 6 bases spanning the gap. The CDR3 loop reads CASSPRTGELFF. CDR3 nucleotides: TGTGCCAGCAGCCCCCGGACCGGGGAGCTGTTTTTT.